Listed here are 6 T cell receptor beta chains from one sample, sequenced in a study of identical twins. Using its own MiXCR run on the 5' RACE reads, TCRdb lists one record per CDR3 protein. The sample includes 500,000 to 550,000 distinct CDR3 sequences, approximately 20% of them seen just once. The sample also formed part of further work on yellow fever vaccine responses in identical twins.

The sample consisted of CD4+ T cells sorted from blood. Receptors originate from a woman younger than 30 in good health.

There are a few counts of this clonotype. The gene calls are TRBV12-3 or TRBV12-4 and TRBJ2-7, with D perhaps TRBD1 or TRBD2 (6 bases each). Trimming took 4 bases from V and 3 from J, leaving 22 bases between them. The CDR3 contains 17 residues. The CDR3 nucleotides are TGTGCCAGCAGTTACGGGGGATCAGACAGGACCTACTACGAGCAGTACTTC. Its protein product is CASSYGGSDRTYYEQYF.

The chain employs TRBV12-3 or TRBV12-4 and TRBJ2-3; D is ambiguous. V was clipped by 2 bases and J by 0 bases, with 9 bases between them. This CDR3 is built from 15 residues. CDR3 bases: TGTGCCAGCAGTTTATTATCCTCTAGCACAGATACGCAGTATTTT. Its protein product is CASSLLSSSTDTQYF.

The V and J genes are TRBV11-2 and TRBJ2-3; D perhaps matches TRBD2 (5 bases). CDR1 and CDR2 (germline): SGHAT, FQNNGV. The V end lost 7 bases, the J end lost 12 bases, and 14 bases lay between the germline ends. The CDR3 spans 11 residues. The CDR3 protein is CASNHLAHQYF. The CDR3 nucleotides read TGTGCCAGCAACCACCTAGCCCACCAGTATTTT.

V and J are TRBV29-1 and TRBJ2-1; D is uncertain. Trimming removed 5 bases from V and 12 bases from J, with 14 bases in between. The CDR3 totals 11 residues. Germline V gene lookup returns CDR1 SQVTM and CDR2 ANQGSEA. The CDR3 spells CSVSHPKGQFF. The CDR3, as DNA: TGCAGCGTTTCCCACCCGAAAGGGCAGTTCTTC.

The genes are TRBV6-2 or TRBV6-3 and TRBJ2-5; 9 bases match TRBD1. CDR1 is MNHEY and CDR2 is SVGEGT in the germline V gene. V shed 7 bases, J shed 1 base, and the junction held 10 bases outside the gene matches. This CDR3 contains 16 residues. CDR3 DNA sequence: TGTGCCAGCACTCCCTTTGACAGGGGGAGCCAAGAGACCCAGTACTTC. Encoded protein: CASTPFDRGSQETQYF.

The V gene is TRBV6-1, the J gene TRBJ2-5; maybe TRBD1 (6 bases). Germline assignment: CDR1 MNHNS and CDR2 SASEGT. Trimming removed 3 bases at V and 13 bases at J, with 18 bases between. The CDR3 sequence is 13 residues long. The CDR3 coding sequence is TGTGCCAGCAGTGAGGGAGCCACAGGGCCACTGTACTTC. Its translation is CASSEGATGPLYF.